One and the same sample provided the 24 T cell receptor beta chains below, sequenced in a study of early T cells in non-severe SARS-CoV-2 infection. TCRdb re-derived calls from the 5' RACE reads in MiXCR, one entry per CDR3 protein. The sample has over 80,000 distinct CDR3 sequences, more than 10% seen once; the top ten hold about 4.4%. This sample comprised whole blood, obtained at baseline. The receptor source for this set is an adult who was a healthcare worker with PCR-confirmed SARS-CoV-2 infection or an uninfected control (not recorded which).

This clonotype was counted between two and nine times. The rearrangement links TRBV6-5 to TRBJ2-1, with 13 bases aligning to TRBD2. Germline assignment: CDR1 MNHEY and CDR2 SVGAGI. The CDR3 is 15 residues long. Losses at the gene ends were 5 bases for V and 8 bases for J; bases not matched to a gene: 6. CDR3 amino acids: CASSGTSGRVYEQFF. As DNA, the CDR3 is TGTGCCAGCAGTGGTACTAGCGGGAGGGTCTATGAGCAGTTCTTC.

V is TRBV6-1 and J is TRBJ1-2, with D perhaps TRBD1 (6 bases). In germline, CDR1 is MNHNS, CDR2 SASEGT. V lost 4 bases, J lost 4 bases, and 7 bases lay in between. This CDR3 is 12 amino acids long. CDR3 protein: CASSVDSYGYTF. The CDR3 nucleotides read TGTGCCAGCAGTGTGGACAGCTATGGCTACACCTTC.

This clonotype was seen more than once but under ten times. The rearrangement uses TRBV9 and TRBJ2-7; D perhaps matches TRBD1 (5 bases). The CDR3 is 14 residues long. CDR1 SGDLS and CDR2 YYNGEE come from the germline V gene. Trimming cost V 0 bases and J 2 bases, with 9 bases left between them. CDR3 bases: TGTGCCAGCAGCGTAGTGGACACCACCTACGAGCAGTACTTC. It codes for CASSVVDTTYEQYF. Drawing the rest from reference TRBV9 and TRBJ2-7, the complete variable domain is DSGVTQTPKHLITATGQRVTLRCSPRSGDLSVYWYQQSLDQGLQFLIQYYNGEERAKGNILERFSAQQFPDLHSELNLSSLELGDSALYFCASSVVDTTYEQYFGPGTRLTVT.

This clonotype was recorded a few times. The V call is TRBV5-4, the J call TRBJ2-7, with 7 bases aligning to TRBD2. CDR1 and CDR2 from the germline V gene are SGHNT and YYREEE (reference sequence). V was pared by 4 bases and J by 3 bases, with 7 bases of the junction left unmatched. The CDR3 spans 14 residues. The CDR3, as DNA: TGTGCCAGCAGCCGCGACGGGAGGATCTACGAGCAGTACTTC. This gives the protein CASSRDGRIYEQYF.

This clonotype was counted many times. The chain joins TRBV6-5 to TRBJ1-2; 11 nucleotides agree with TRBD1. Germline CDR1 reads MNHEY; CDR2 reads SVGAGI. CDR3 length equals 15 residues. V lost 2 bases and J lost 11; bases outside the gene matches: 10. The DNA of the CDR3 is TGTGCCAGCAGTTACCGTCCAAGGACAGGGGGCGCTTACACCTTC. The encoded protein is CASSYRPRTGGAYTF.

CDR3 region: CASSGDGANQPQHF. The DNA of the CDR3 is TGTGCCAGCTCAGGCGACGGTGCCAATCAGCCCCAGCATTTT. The chain recombines TRBV18 with TRBJ1-5; D gene uncertain. The germline gives CDR1 KGHSH, CDR2 LQKENI. The ends were cut back, 5 bases at V and 3 bases at J, with 11 bases in the middle. The CDR3 loop spans 14 amino acids.

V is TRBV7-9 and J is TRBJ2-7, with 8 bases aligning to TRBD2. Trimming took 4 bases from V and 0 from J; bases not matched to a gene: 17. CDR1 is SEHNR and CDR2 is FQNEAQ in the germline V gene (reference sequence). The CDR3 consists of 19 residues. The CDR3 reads CASSSSPSAGGLCSYEQYF. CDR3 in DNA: TGTGCCAGCAGCTCCAGTCCATCCGCGGGAGGCCTCTGCTCCTACGAGCAGTACTTC.

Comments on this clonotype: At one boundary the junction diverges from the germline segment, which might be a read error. The CDR3 protein is CTSQDSNQPQHF. CDR3 bases: TGTACCAGCCAGGATAGCAATCAGCCCCAGCATTTT. The chain couples TRBV7-9 to TRBJ1-5, with unresolved D. The CDR3 has 12 residues. CDR1 is SEHNR, CDR2 FQNEAQ, per germline (reference sequence).

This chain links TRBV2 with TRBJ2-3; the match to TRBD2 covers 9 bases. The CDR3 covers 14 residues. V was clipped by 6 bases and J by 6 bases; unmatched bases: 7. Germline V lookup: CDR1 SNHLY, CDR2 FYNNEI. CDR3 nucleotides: TGTGCCAGCAGGGTCCTAGCGGGAACGGATACGCAGTATTTT. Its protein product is CASRVLAGTDTQYF.

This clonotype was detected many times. The CDR3 reads CASSRQGGTETQYF. The CDR3 region has the DNA TGTGCCAGCAGCCGGCAGGGGGGCACAGAGACCCAGTACTTC. This sequence joins TRBV12-3 or TRBV12-4 and TRBJ2-5, with D perhaps matching TRBD1 (7 bases). V lost 6 bases to trimming and J lost 4 bases, with 15 bases between them. This CDR3 spans 14 amino acids.

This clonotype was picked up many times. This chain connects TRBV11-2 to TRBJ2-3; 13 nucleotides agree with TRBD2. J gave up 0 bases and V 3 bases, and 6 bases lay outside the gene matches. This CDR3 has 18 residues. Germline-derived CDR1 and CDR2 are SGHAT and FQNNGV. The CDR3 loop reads CASSLGPGLAGSTDTQYF. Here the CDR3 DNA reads TGTGCCAGCAGCTTGGGACCGGGACTAGCGGGGAGCACAGATACGCAGTATTTT.

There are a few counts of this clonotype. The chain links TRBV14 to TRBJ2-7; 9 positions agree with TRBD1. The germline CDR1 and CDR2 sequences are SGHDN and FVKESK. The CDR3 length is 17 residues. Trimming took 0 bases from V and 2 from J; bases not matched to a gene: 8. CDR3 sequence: CASSQDIRTGAPYEQYF. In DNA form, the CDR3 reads TGTGCCAGCAGCCAAGATATCCGGACAGGGGCCCCCTACGAGCAGTACTTC.

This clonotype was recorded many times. CDR3 bases: TGTGCCAGCAGTTTGGGCGCGGGCATGGGCCAGCCCCAGCATTTT. Residues: CASSLGAGMGQPQHF. The chain has TRBV27 and TRBJ1-5, with D unclear. The V and J ends lost 3 bases and 7 bases respectively, with 16 bases between them. The germline gives CDR1 MNHEY, CDR2 SMNVEV (reference sequence). The CDR3 contains 15 residues.

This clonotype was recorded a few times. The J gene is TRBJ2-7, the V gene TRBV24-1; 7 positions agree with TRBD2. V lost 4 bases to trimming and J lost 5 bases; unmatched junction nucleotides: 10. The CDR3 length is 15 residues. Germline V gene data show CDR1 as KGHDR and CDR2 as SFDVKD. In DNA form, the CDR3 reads TGTGCCACCAGTGAGTCGAAAAAGCGGGAAAACGAGCAGTACTTC. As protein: CATSESKKRENEQYF.

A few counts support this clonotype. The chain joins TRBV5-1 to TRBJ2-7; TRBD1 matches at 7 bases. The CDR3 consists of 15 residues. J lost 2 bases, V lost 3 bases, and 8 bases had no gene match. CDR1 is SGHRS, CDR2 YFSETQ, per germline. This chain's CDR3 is CASSWDSISTYEQYF. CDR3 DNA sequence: TGCGCCAGCAGCTGGGACAGCATTAGCACCTACGAGCAGTACTTC.

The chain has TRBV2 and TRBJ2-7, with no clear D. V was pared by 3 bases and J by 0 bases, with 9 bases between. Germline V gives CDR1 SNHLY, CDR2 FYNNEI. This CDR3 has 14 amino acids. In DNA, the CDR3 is TGTGCCAGCAGTGATCGGCCGAGCTCCTACGAGCAGTACTTC. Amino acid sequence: CASSDRPSSYEQYF.

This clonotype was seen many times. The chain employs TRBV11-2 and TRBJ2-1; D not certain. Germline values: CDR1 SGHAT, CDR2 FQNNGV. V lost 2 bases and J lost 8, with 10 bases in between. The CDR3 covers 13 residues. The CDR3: CASSLLFRYEQFF. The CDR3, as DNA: TGTGCCAGCAGCTTATTGTTTCGGTATGAGCAGTTCTTC.

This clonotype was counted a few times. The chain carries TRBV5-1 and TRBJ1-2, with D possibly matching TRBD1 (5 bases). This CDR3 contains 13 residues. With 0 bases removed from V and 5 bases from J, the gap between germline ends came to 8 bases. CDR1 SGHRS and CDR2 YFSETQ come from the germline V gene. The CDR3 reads CASSLDGAYGYTF. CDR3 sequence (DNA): TGCGCCAGCAGCTTGGACGGGGCTTATGGCTACACCTTC.

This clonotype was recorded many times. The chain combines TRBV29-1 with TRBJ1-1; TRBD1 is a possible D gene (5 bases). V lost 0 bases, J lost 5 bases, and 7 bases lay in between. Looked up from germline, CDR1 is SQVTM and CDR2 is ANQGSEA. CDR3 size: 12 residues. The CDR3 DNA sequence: TGCAGCGTTGAAGAGGGGACTACTGAAGCTTTCTTT. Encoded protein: CSVEEGTTEAFF.

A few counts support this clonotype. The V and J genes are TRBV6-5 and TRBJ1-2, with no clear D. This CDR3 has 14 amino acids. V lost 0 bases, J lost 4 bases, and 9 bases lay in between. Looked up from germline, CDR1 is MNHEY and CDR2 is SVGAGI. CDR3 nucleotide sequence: TGTGCCAGCAGTTACTCGCAGAAATCCTATGGCTACACCTTC. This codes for CASSYSQKSYGYTF.

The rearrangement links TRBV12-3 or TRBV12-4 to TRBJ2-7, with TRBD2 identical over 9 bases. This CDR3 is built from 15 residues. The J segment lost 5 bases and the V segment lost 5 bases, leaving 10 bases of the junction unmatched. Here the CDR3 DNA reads TGTGCCAGCAGTCCGAGCGGGAGGCCCTACCACGAGCAGTACTTC. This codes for CASSPSGRPYHEQYF.

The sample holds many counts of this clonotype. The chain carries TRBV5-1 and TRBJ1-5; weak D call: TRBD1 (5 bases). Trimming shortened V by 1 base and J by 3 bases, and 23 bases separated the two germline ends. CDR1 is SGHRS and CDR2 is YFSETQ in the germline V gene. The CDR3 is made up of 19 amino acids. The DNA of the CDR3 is TGCGCCAGCAGCTTGTCTGGTTCGCTGAGCGGGGCCAACAATCAGCCCCAGCATTTT. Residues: CASSLSGSLSGANNQPQHF.

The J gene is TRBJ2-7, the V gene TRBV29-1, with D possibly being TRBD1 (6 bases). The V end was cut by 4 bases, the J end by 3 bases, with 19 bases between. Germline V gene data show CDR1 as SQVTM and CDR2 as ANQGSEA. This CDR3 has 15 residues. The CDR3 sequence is CSVVGHLGQIYEQYF. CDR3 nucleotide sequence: TGCAGCGTTGTAGGGCACCTCGGACAGATCTACGAGCAGTACTTC.

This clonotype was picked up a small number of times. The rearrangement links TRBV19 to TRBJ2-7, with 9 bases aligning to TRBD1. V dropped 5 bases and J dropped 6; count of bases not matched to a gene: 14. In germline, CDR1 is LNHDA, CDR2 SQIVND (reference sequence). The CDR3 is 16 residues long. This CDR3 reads CASSVPHRDRVCEQYF. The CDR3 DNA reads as TGTGCCAGTAGTGTCCCGCACCGGGACAGGGTGTGCGAGCAGTACTTC.